Below, 20 T cell receptor beta chains from the same sample are listed, as sequenced in a study of identical twins. TCRdb reprocessed the 5' RACE reads via MiXCR and lists one record per CDR3 protein. The data hold about 810,000 distinct CDR3 sequences, with over 9% observed a single time. Another study also made use of these data, one on yellow fever vaccine responses in identical twins.

Sample: PBMCs. All receptors come from a woman under 30 in good health.

This clonotype was seen a few times. V and J are TRBV6-5 and TRBJ1-1; D not certain. Germline V gene data show CDR1 as MNHEY and CDR2 as SVGAGI. V lost 2 bases, J lost 4 bases, and 14 bases lay in between. This CDR3 region has 15 residues. DNA for the CDR3: TGTGCCAGCAGTTACCCCGAGTACGGGTCCACTGAAGCTTTCTTT. Encoded protein: CASSYPEYGSTEAFF.

This clonotype was counted only a few times. The rearrangement links TRBV10-3 to TRBJ2-2; TRBD2 matches 8 bases. From germline, CDR1 is ENHRY and CDR2 SYGVKD. The V and J ends lost 8 bases and 6 bases, in that order; junction bases with no gene match: 11. The CDR3 is 15 residues long. The CDR3 DNA follows: TGTGCCATCCGGCGGGGGGAGGGACTCCCCGGGGAGCTGTTTTTT. It translates to CAIRRGEGLPGELFF.

This clonotype was seen a handful of times. The V gene is TRBV19, the J gene TRBJ2-1; maybe TRBD2 (7 bases). Germline assignment: CDR1 LNHDA and CDR2 SQIVND (reference sequence). Trimming stripped 3 bases from V and 12 bases from J, with 18 bases between. This CDR3 has 14 residues. In DNA, the CDR3 is TGTGCCAGTAGTATGGGGGGGGCTACTAGTCCGCAGTTCTTC. Its protein is CASSMGGATSPQFF.

The gene calls are TRBV2 and TRBJ2-1; possible D gene TRBD2, 6 bases. Per germline, CDR1 SNHLY and CDR2 FYNNEI. V dropped 8 bases and J dropped 4 bases, with 30 bases sitting between them. The CDR3 has 19 residues. In nucleotides, the CDR3 is TGTGCCAGCTGTTCGACGGGGGACTTTTGGGGAGCCTCTTACAATGAGCAGTTCTTC. Translated, it gives CASCSTGDFWGASYNEQFF.

Ten or more counts support this clonotype. This chain connects TRBV20-1 to TRBJ2-7; tentative D call: TRBD1 (6 bases). The ends were cut back, 3 bases at V and 3 bases at J, with 18 bases in the middle. The CDR3 is 15 amino acids. Germline CDR1 reads DFQATT; CDR2 reads SNEGSKA (reference sequence). CDR3 loop: CSASSTGRGFYEQYV. Here the CDR3 DNA reads TGCAGTGCTAGCTCAACGGGAAGGGGGTTCTACGAGCAGTACGTC.

The chain recombines TRBV12-3 or TRBV12-4 with TRBJ1-5; the match to TRBD1 covers 8 bases. The V gene end was trimmed by 3 bases and the J gene end by 7 bases; junction bases not matched to a gene: 8. This CDR3 contains 15 residues. The CDR3: CASSFGRGQGQPQHF. CDR3 nucleotide sequence: TGTGCCAGCAGTTTCGGCAGGGGGCAAGGACAGCCCCAGCATTTT.

This clonotype was detected many times. J is TRBJ2-2 and V is TRBV3-1; a possible D gene is TRBD1 (6 bases). The CDR3 runs 14 residues. Germline V gene data show CDR1 as LGHDT and CDR2 as YNNKEL (reference sequence). Trimming stripped 3 bases from V and 4 bases from J, with 9 bases between. The CDR3 reads CASSHQGSTGELFF. The CDR3 region has the DNA TGTGCCAGCAGCCATCAGGGGAGCACCGGGGAGCTGTTTTTT.

The chain joins TRBV3-1 to TRBJ2-7, with TRBD2 as a possible D gene (5 bases). CDR1 is LGHDT, CDR2 YNNKEL, per germline (reference sequence). V lost 4 bases and J 3 bases, leaving 13 bases between the germline ends. The CDR3 is made up of 14 amino acids. CDR3 bases: TGTGCCAGCAGCCCCCGGGAAAAAGACTACGAGCAGTACTTC. It specifies CASSPREKDYEQYF.

The genes are TRBV9 and TRBJ2-5, with TRBD2 as a possible D gene (5 bases). V was clipped by 0 bases and J by 5 bases, with 14 bases between them. Germline loops: CDR1 SGDLS, CDR2 YYNGEE. This CDR3 region has 15 residues. The CDR3 DNA is TGTGCCAGCAGCGTAGATGGAGCGGATGGGGAGACCCAGTACTTC. The encoded protein is CASSVDGADGETQYF.

A few counts support this clonotype. In DNA form, the CDR3 reads TGCAGTGCTAGAGATGCTGAGGGTTACGAGCAGTACTTC. Translated, it gives CSARDAEGYEQYF. J is TRBJ2-7 and V is TRBV20-1, with a possible D match to TRBD2 (5 bases). Trimming took 0 bases from V and 4 from J, leaving 10 bases between them. The V gene's germline CDR1 is DFQATT and CDR2 SNEGSKA (reference sequence). This CDR3 is 13 amino acids long.

The chain carries TRBV9 and TRBJ2-1; TRBD2 matches at 8 bases. Germline trimming cut 3 bases from V and 0 bases from J; bases unmatched to any gene: 5. The germline V gene has CDR1 SGDLS and CDR2 YYNGEE. The CDR3 spans 16 residues. CDR3 sequence (DNA): TGTGCCAGCAGCGCATTAGCGGGAAGCTCCTACAATGAGCAGTTCTTC. It is translated as CASSALAGSSYNEQFF.

The chain has TRBV19 and TRBJ1-2, with D hard to call. With 5 bases removed from V and 11 bases from J, the gap between germline ends came to 12 bases. CDR1 is LNHDA and CDR2 is SQIVND in the germline V gene (reference sequence). The CDR3 contains 11 residues. This chain's CDR3 is CASSATSDYTF. For the CDR3, the DNA is TGTGCCAGTAGTGCTACGAGCGATTACACCTTC.

This clonotype turned up a few times. The rearrangement joins TRBV5-7 to TRBJ1-5; 9 bases map to TRBD1. TRBV5-7 is labeled an ORF, and its function is uncertain. The CDR3 totals 16 residues. With V trimmed by 2 bases and J by 1 base, 4 bases remained unmatched. CDR3 coding DNA: TGTGCCAGCAGCTTCGGGACAGGGTGGAGCAATCAGCCCCAGCATTTT. It translates to CASSFGTGWSNQPQHF.

This clonotype was observed a handful of times. This rearrangement joins TRBV10-3 to TRBJ2-1; either TRBD1 or TRBD2 may fit D (6 bases each). Germline V CDR1 and CDR2: ENHRY, SYGVKD. The CDR3 is made up of 14 amino acids. V was cut by 7 bases and J by 12 bases, with 22 bases left in between. The CDR3 region has the DNA TGTGCCATCAAAAGGGGGGCGGACAATGATGTGCAGTTCTTC. Its protein is CAIKRGADNDVQFF.

The rearrangement uses TRBV6-5 and TRBJ2-7; the match to TRBD1 covers 11 bases. Germline values: CDR1 MNHEY, CDR2 SVGAGI. The J segment lost 5 bases and the V segment lost 4 bases, leaving 4 bases of the junction unmatched. The CDR3 has 14 residues. CDR3 bases: TGTGCCAGCAGTTCCCCGGACAGGGGGCACGAGCAGTACTTC. Residues: CASSSPDRGHEQYF.

This clonotype was counted at least ten times. The CDR3 region is CSAQSELLHQSEQYF. The CDR3 DNA is TGCAGTGCCCAGAGTGAACTACTACATCAGTCCGAGCAGTACTTC. This chain joins TRBV20-1 and TRBJ2-7, with D hard to call. Germline assignment: CDR1 DFQATT and CDR2 SNEGSKA (reference sequence). CDR3 length equals 15 residues. The V gene lost 6 bases and the J gene lost 6 bases, with 24 bases spanning the gap.

This clonotype has a count of ten or more. The chain links TRBV29-1 to TRBJ2-2, with D perhaps TRBD1 or TRBD2 (5 bases each). The CDR3 covers 12 residues. Trimming removed 4 bases at V and 6 bases at J, with 9 bases between. Germline CDR1 and CDR2: SQVTM and ANQGSEA. This chain's CDR3 is CSVVRGPGELFF. The CDR3 bases are TGCAGCGTTGTTCGGGGCCCCGGGGAGCTGTTTTTT.

This rearrangement joins TRBV20-1 to TRBJ2-1, with 10 bases identical to TRBD2. This CDR3 region has 18 residues. The V gene's germline CDR1 is DFQATT and CDR2 SNEGSKA (reference sequence). Unmatched junction bases numbered 12, after V lost 0 bases and J lost 4 bases. The CDR3 nucleotides are TGCAGTGCTAGAGATTTTAAGCCTAGCGGGAGAACTTACAATGAGCAGTTCTTC. It is translated as CSARDFKPSGRTYNEQFF.

This clonotype has just a few counts. The chain links TRBV4-1 to TRBJ2-6, with 7 bases fitting TRBD2. Germline V gene lookup returns CDR1 MGHRA and CDR2 YSYEKL. The CDR3 consists of 19 residues. With 0 bases clipped from V and 0 bases from J, the junction kept 8 bases outside the gene matches. The CDR3 DNA is TGCGCCAGCAGCCAAGACGGGCTAGCGGAAAGCTCTGGGGCCAACGTCCTGACTTTC. Residues: CASSQDGLAESSGANVLTF.

This clonotype was seen a handful of times. The chain is built from TRBV29-1 and TRBJ1-2; a weak D match, TRBD1 (5 bases). Trimming pared 8 bases from V and 0 bases from J, leaving 19 bases between. The V gene's germline CDR1 is SQVTM and CDR2 ANQGSEA. The CDR3 length is 15 residues. The CDR3 sequence: CSIRDRLKTNYGYTF. The CDR3 DNA is TGCAGCATCCGGGACCGATTAAAAACTAACTATGGCTACACCTTC.